This TCR beta chain was sequenced during a study of shared clonotypes between healthy human individuals. Study-wide results and limits: Shared across a few donors were around 4.7% of the naive CD4 clonotypes.

On this clone itself: Its antigen is as yet unknown.

Naive CD8 cells lacked CD45RO and underwent positive selection for CCR7, leaving out terminally differentiated effector memory CD45RA+ cells. Original processing notes: Because ImmunoSEQ provided only junction sequences with no quality scores, the filtering differed. Measured with immunoSEQ multiplex PCR; TCRdb has only the in-frame clones, and not every one. V and J calls and clone size are as listed in that table; D and trimming were resolved from the DNA. The repertoire holds about 2 million clones, with about 95% as singletons. What was sequenced was naive CD8+ T cells sorted from blood. The origin of this receptor is a man younger than 35 in good health.

The CDR3 region has the DNA TGCGCCAGCAGCCAAGTCAGGGGGAGTCAGCCCCAGCATTTT. Amino acid sequence: CASSQVRGSQPQHF. This chain links TRBV4-1 with TRBJ1-5; 7 bases are shared with TRBD1. In germline, CDR1 is MGHRA, CDR2 YSYEKL. With V trimmed by 1 base and J by 6 bases, 3 bases remained unmatched. The length of the CDR3 is 14 residues.